These T cell receptor beta chains were read from a single sample in a study of radiation and T cells in renal cell carcinoma. Clones were read by immunoSEQ multiplex PCR, and TCRdb kept only the in-frame ones, dropping some. Seen here are 120,000 or so clones, 81% observed once, and the top ten hold around 6.1%. The specimen was blood, collected from a patient whose treatment included radiotherapy and nephrectomy. These receptors came from a man aged 50-60 years with renal cell carcinoma. The CDR3 runs from the conserved cysteine through the conserved F or W. Only some rows state a clone size, as once, few, many or a class for expanded clones.

v_call: TRBV7-9; clone_size: -; j_call: TRBJ2-7; cdr3_aa: CASSLGLAGGSSYEQYF
v_call: TRBV21-1; clone_size: -; j_call: TRBJ1-4; cdr3_aa: CAGRAAENEKLFF
v_call: TRBV5-1; clone_size: few; j_call: TRBJ2-2; cdr3_aa: CASSLEASGVSGVMAGELFF
v_call: TRBV7-2; clone_size: -; j_call: TRBJ1-6; cdr3_aa: CASKLGQGNSPLHF
v_call: TRBV5-1; clone_size: -; j_call: TRBJ2-5; cdr3_aa: CASSFAANGMETQYF
v_call: TRBV6-5; clone_size: once; j_call: TRBJ2-3; cdr3_aa: CASSQTVDTQYF
v_call: TRBV6-1; clone_size: -; j_call: TRBJ2-1; cdr3_aa: CANSWTGGYNEQFF
v_call: TRBV5-5; clone_size: -; j_call: TRBJ1-2; cdr3_aa: CASSWGGTGGYTF
v_call: TRBV9; clone_size: -; j_call: TRBJ1-1; cdr3_aa: CASKGGANTEAFF
v_call: TRBV2; clone_size: -; j_call: TRBJ1-5; cdr3_aa: CASSGSTGLSNQPQHF
v_call: TRBV19; clone_size: -; j_call: TRBJ2-3; cdr3_aa: CASRPPAGTDTQYF
v_call: TRBV2; clone_size: -; j_call: TRBJ2-5; cdr3_aa: CASSGVTKQETQYF
v_call: TRBV5-8; clone_size: -; j_call: TRBJ2-3; cdr3_aa: CASPSRSTDTQYF
v_call: TRBV5-1; clone_size: -; j_call: TRBJ2-5; cdr3_aa: CASSAQETQYF
v_call: TRBV7-9; clone_size: once; j_call: TRBJ1-1; cdr3_aa: CASNPGQGPTEAFF
v_call: TRBV27; clone_size: -; j_call: TRBJ2-7; cdr3_aa: CASRTQGGYEQYF
v_call: TRBV5-5; clone_size: -; j_call: TRBJ1-1; cdr3_aa: CASSTRQGRTEAFF
v_call: TRBV28; clone_size: once; j_call: TRBJ2-7; cdr3_aa: CASSPTSGYEQYF
v_call: TRBV7-3; clone_size: -; j_call: TRBJ2-1; cdr3_aa: CASRPGLAGDEQFF
v_call: TRBV19; clone_size: -; j_call: TRBJ1-2; cdr3_aa: CASRLDTSYGYTF
v_call: TRBV13; clone_size: -; j_call: TRBJ1-1; cdr3_aa: CASSLGITEAFF
v_call: TRBV7-8; clone_size: -; j_call: TRBJ2-1; cdr3_aa: CASSPLSGEFSYNEQFF
v_call: TRBV11-2; clone_size: -; j_call: TRBJ1-1; cdr3_aa: CASSLVRSNEAFF
v_call: TRBV4-3; clone_size: few; j_call: TRBJ1-2; cdr3_aa: CASSQDIGGYGYTF
v_call: TRBV2; clone_size: once; j_call: TRBJ1-1; cdr3_aa: CASRRGGGRNTEAFF
v_call: TRBV21-1; clone_size: -; j_call: TRBJ1-1; cdr3_aa: CASSISQGVHIMNTEAFF
v_call: TRBV6-5; clone_size: -; j_call: TRBJ2-1; cdr3_aa: CASSRGGPVTLEQFF
v_call: TRBV27; clone_size: -; j_call: TRBJ1-5; cdr3_aa: CASSPGWGFGDFGNQPQHF
v_call: TRBV18; clone_size: -; j_call: TRBJ2-1; cdr3_aa: CASSHDRVGNNEQFF
v_call: TRBV5-1; clone_size: once; j_call: TRBJ2-5; cdr3_aa: CASSLQGAVETQYF
v_call: TRBV9; clone_size: -; j_call: TRBJ1-2; cdr3_aa: CASSVEQGRDGYTF
v_call: TRBV29-1; clone_size: -; j_call: TRBJ2-5; cdr3_aa: CSVTGQIDQETQYF
v_call: TRBV11-2; clone_size: few; j_call: TRBJ1-1; cdr3_aa: CASSLEWSPLNTEAFF
v_call: TRBV5-1; clone_size: -; j_call: TRBJ2-7; cdr3_aa: CASSLGSSGEQYF
v_call: TRBV11-1; clone_size: -; j_call: TRBJ2-7; cdr3_aa: CASSLAGQDYTGQYF
v_call: TRBV5-1; clone_size: -; j_call: TRBJ2-3; cdr3_aa: CASSRDPSGTDTQYF
v_call: TRBV23-1; clone_size: -; j_call: TRBJ2-5; cdr3_aa: CASSQSRGRETQYF
v_call: TRBV7-8; clone_size: few; j_call: TRBJ1-1; cdr3_aa: CASSLPGGNTEAFF
v_call: TRBV10-1; clone_size: once; j_call: TRBJ1-6; cdr3_aa: CASSAGSSYNSPLHF
v_call: TRBV2; clone_size: -; j_call: TRBJ1-3; cdr3_aa: CASSQEGRGNTIYF
v_call: TRBV6-6; clone_size: -; j_call: TRBJ1-1; cdr3_aa: CASSFHRGNTEAFF
v_call: TRBV4-1; clone_size: -; j_call: TRBJ2-4; cdr3_aa: CASSQGLAGGPRKNIQYF
v_call: TRBV11-2; clone_size: -; j_call: TRBJ2-7; cdr3_aa: CASSSPLAGHLTEQYF
v_call: TRBV5-1; clone_size: -; j_call: TRBJ1-4; cdr3_aa: CASSQTGAPNEKLFF
v_call: TRBV19; clone_size: -; j_call: TRBJ2-7; cdr3_aa: CASNPSGGTETYEQYF
v_call: TRBV9; clone_size: -; j_call: TRBJ1-3; cdr3_aa: CASSGRTGVGNTIYF
v_call: TRBV7-9; clone_size: -; j_call: TRBJ2-7; cdr3_aa: CASSLVGQNYEQYF
v_call: TRBV21-1; clone_size: once; j_call: TRBJ2-5; cdr3_aa: CASSLRTGRPSQETQYF
v_call: TRBV5-5; clone_size: few; j_call: TRBJ1-1; cdr3_aa: CASSLNDDTEAFF
v_call: TRBV6-5; clone_size: once; j_call: TRBJ1-3; cdr3_aa: CASSYSGMSGNTIYF
v_call: TRBV7-9; clone_size: -; j_call: TRBJ1-3; cdr3_aa: CASSQGLNTIYF
v_call: TRBV28; clone_size: -; j_call: TRBJ1-2; cdr3_aa: CASSLPANYGYTF
v_call: TRBV27; clone_size: few; j_call: TRBJ1-1; cdr3_aa: CASSFSQNTEAFF
v_call: TRBV5-4; clone_size: few; j_call: TRBJ1-5; cdr3_aa: CASSLAGQPQHF
v_call: TRBV18; clone_size: -; j_call: TRBJ1-4; cdr3_aa: CASSLNTPATNEKLFF
v_call: TRBV19; clone_size: -; j_call: TRBJ1-6; cdr3_aa: CASSMQQGLLSPLHF
v_call: TRBV6-6; clone_size: -; j_call: TRBJ1-1; cdr3_aa: CASSYIRLEAFF
v_call: TRBV5-1; clone_size: few; j_call: TRBJ2-3; cdr3_aa: CASSFGSGAYRTDTQYF
v_call: TRBV27; clone_size: -; j_call: TRBJ1-4; cdr3_aa: CASSFMATNEKLFF